Each of the 22 T cell receptor beta chains below was sequenced from the same sample in a study of metastatic and nonmetastatic thyroid tumors. Thyroid surgery was performed in patients who had received no treatment beforehand. TCRdb re-called the PCR reads with MiXCR. This sample has over 4,000 clones; about a sixth occur once, and the top ten carry 16%. Sequenced sample: adjacent normal tissue. The receptors derive from a female donor with papillary thyroid cancer or a benign thyroid nodule (not recorded which). Some clones in this sample may be carry-over from other donors' samples.

This clone was observed a handful of times. Other DNA sequences in this specimen translate into the identical CDR3. The V gene is TRBV19, the J gene TRBJ2-5, with TRBD1 matching 9 bases. V was clipped by 5 bases and J by 5 bases; unmatched bases: 18. There are 18 residues in the CDR3. Germline CDR1 reads LNHDA; CDR2 reads SQIVND (reference sequence). The CDR3 coding sequence is TGTGCCAGTAGTGGTGCTGGGGACAGGGATATATACTGGGAGACCCAGTACTTC. Translation: CASSGAGDRDIYWETQYF.

This chain uses TRBV20-1 with TRBJ2-6; 8 bases match TRBD2. Per the germline V gene, CDR1 is DFQATT and CDR2 is SNEGSKA (reference sequence). The CDR3 consists of 17 residues. V was pared by 0 bases and J by 2 bases, with 6 bases of the junction left unmatched. The CDR3 region has the DNA TGCAGTGCTAGAGAGTATGCGGGGGGAACTGGGGCCAACGTCCTGACTTTC. Amino acids: CSAREYAGGTGANVLTF.

In its sample, this clone was seen many times. The V gene is TRBV29-1, the J gene TRBJ1-1; 8 bases agree with TRBD1. Trimming cost V 0 bases and J 3 bases; bases outside gene matches: 12. Germline-derived CDR1 and CDR2 are SQVTM and ANQGSEA. This CDR3 contains 17 residues. CDR3: CSVEDVGRGRRDTEAFF. DNA of the CDR3: TGCAGCGTTGAAGATGTGGGCAGGGGGCGCCGGGACACTGAAGCTTTCTTT.

This clone appeared many times. The chain links TRBV5-6 to TRBJ2-3; tentative D call: TRBD2 (6 bases). The CDR3 has 16 amino acids. The germline V and J ends were trimmed by 1 base and 1 base, with 13 bases remaining between them. Germline CDR1 is SGHDT and CDR2 is YYEEEE. For the CDR3, the DNA is TGTGCCAGCAGCTTGTTGTCGGGAGCCGGCACAGATACGCAGTATTTT. Translated: CASSLLSGAGTDTQYF.

This clone showed up many times. The chain is built from TRBV4-2 and TRBJ1-6; no definite D call. The V and J ends lost 4 bases and 7 bases respectively, with 8 bases between them. CDR1 is LGHNA and CDR2 is YNFKEQ in the germline V gene. There are 13 residues in the CDR3. CDR3 nucleotides: TGTGCCAGCAGCCCGGCCGGGAATTCACCCCTCCACTTT. Its protein is CASSPAGNSPLHF.

This chain links TRBV9 with TRBJ1-1; unclear D gene. The CDR3 runs to 13 residues. Germline CDR1 reads SGDLS; CDR2 reads YYNGEE. Trimming left V 1 base short and J 1 base short, with 5 bases between. The CDR3 coding sequence is TGTGCCAGCAGCGTAACCGGGAACACTGAAGCTTTCTTT. This sequence encodes CASSVTGNTEAFF. The whole variable domain, filled in from reference TRBV9 and TRBJ1-1, reads DSGVTQTPKHLITATGQRVTLRCSPRSGDLSVYWYQQSLDQGLQFLIQYYNGEERAKGNILERFSAQQFPDLHSELNLSSLELGDSALYFCASSVTGNTEAFFGQGTRLTVV.

The gene calls are TRBV5-1 and TRBJ2-7; D perhaps matches TRBD2 (5 bases). The V end was cut by 7 bases, the J end by 3 bases, with 20 bases between. Germline V lookup: CDR1 SGHRS, CDR2 YFSETQ. This CDR3 contains 15 residues. CDR3 in amino acids: CASALGSGMNYEQYF. The DNA of the CDR3 is TGCGCCAGCGCTCTTGGTTCGGGGATGAACTACGAGCAGTACTTC.

V gene TRBV6-1 combines with J gene TRBJ1-2, with a possible D match to TRBD1 (6 bases). CDR1 MNHNS and CDR2 SASEGT come from the germline V gene. The CDR3 loop spans 13 amino acids. V was clipped by 6 bases and J by 2 bases, with 10 bases between them. The CDR3 nucleotides are TGTGCCAGCAGACCTCAGGGGAACTATGGCTACACCTTC. It encodes CASRPQGNYGYTF.

In this sample, this clone turned up many times. The gene calls are TRBV7-6 and TRBJ2-3; D ambiguous. Trimming shortened V by 5 bases and J by 0 bases, and 15 bases separated the two germline ends. This CDR3 region has 16 residues. Germline assignment: CDR1 SGHVS and CDR2 FNYEAQ. CDR3 in amino acids: CASSNGRSASTDTQYF. In DNA form, the CDR3 reads TGTGCCAGCAGCAACGGAAGGTCCGCTAGCACAGATACGCAGTATTTT.

On this clone itself: Its ends do not fully match the called genes, so a read error is possible. The J gene is TRBJ1-5, the V gene TRBV20-1; no clear D gene. Germline V gene lookup returns CDR1 DFQATT and CDR2 SNEGSKA (reference sequence). The CDR3 is made up of 12 amino acids. CDR3 bases: TGCAGTGTTAGATCCATGAATCAGCCCCAACATTTT. As protein: CSVRSMNQPQHF.

This clone is medium-sized by share. The chain couples TRBV2 to TRBJ2-7; D is unclear. The germline V and J ends were trimmed by 1 base and 7 bases, with 8 bases remaining between them. Germline V gene data show CDR1 as SNHLY and CDR2 as FYNNEI. This CDR3 comprises 12 residues. CDR3 nucleotides: TGTGCCAGCAGTGAAGGCCCTAGGGAGCAGTACGTC. Residues: CASSEGPREQYV.

This clone was observed a few times. The chain employs TRBV27 and TRBJ1-5; D not resolved. The CDR3 is 15 amino acids. Trimming took off 2 bases at V and 6 bases at J, with 14 bases between the two ends. The germline V gene encodes CDR1 MNHEY and CDR2 SMNVEV (reference sequence). The CDR3 loop reads CASSLGGNHGQPQHF. Written as DNA, the CDR3 is TGTGCCAGCAGTTTAGGAGGGAATCACGGTCAGCCCCAGCATTTT.

The gene calls are TRBV20-1 and TRBJ1-2; the match to TRBD1 covers 7 bases. CDR1 is DFQATT and CDR2 is SNEGSKA in the germline V gene (reference sequence). After removal of 5 bases from V and 0 bases from J, the junction contained 9 bases not matched to a gene. The CDR3 is 15 residues long. The CDR3 is CSALSKQGTNYGYTF. DNA of the CDR3: TGCAGTGCTCTGTCTAAACAGGGGACTAACTATGGCTACACCTTC.

This clone was seen a few times. J is TRBJ2-3 and V is TRBV6-1; D unresolved. CDR3 length: 14 residues. V was trimmed by 6 bases and J by 4 bases, leaving 14 bases between them. Germline assignment: CDR1 MNHNS and CDR2 SASEGT. CDR3 region: CASRRSLQADTQYF. Here the CDR3 DNA reads TGTGCCAGCAGAAGGAGTCTTCAGGCAGATACGCAGTATTTT.

This clone was recorded at least ten times. This same CDR3 is encoded by further DNA sequences in the sample. The V gene is TRBV14, the J gene TRBJ1-1; D is unresolved. Trimming shortened V by 6 bases and J by 0 bases, and 5 bases separated the two germline ends. In germline, CDR1 is SGHDN, CDR2 FVKESK. The CDR3 covers 12 residues. The CDR3 DNA is TGTGCCAGCAGTAGGGTGAACACTGAAGCTTTCTTT. As protein: CASSRVNTEAFF.

This clone is labeled as medium-sized. This chain joins TRBV28 and TRBJ1-5; the D is unclear. The V gene lost 8 bases and the J gene lost 3 bases, with 20 bases spanning the gap. The CDR3 sequence is 16 residues long. The germline V gene has CDR1 MDHEN and CDR2 SYDVKM. The CDR3 loop is CASSLLEFRSNQPQHF. For the CDR3, the DNA is TGTGCCAGCTCCCTATTGGAATTTAGATCCAATCAGCCCCAGCATTTT.

The CDR3 sequence is CASSLASTTGELFF. CDR3 nucleotides: TGTGCCAGCAGCTTAGCTTCGACCACCGGGGAGCTGTTTTTT. The chain has TRBV7-8 and TRBJ2-2; no definite D call. V shed 0 bases and J shed 4 bases, with 6 bases lying between them. Germline V gene data show CDR1 as SGHVS and CDR2 as FQNEAQ. The CDR3 contains 14 residues.

This clone has ten or more counts. The sample holds other DNA sequences that translate to the same CDR3. The chain couples TRBV29-1 to TRBJ1-1; D uncertain. Germline values: CDR1 SQVTM, CDR2 ANQGSEA. V was clipped by 7 bases and J by 2 bases, with 11 bases between them. The CDR3 is made up of 12 amino acids. CDR3 loop: CSGRGGNTEAFF. The CDR3 DNA reads as TGCAGCGGCCGCGGCGGAAACACTGAAGCTTTCTTT.

At least ten counts were recorded for this clone. The chain employs TRBV13 and TRBJ2-3, with 7 bases lining up with TRBD1. The germline CDR1 and CDR2 sequences are PRHDT and FYEKMQ (reference sequence). The CDR3 runs to 16 residues. J gave up 4 bases and V 3 bases, and 10 bases lay outside the gene matches. CDR3 amino acids: CASSFLGQGVADTQYF. DNA for the CDR3: TGTGCCAGCAGCTTTCTCGGGCAGGGGGTCGCAGATACGCAGTATTTT.

This clone was counted many times. The chain links TRBV6-1 to TRBJ2-7; D possibly corresponds to TRBD1 (5 bases). Trimming pared 3 bases from V and 3 bases from J, leaving 9 bases between. This CDR3 has 13 amino acids. CDR1 MNHNS and CDR2 SASEGT come from the germline V gene. CDR3 amino acids: CASSDRDSYEQYF. The CDR3 nucleotides read TGTGCCAGCAGTGATCGAGACAGCTACGAGCAGTACTTC.

This clone has a handful of counts. Relative to the germline gene, one junction end is altered; a read error may explain this. The J gene is TRBJ1-4, the V gene TRBV25-1; no firm D call. The CDR3 is made up of 16 amino acids. Looked up from germline, CDR1 is MGHDK and CDR2 is SYGVNS. CDR3 DNA: TGTGCCAGCAGTGGTCGCTGCCTAACGACGGATGAAAAACTGTCTTTT. Protein sequence: CASSGRCLTTDEKLSF.

By frequency in the sample, this clone is medium-sized. The chain is built from TRBV20-1 and TRBJ1-6; 7 nucleotides line up with TRBD1. The trim removed 3 bases at V and 9 bases at J, leaving 5 bases unmatched. The germline V gene encodes CDR1 DFQATT and CDR2 SNEGSKA (reference sequence). This CDR3 region has 13 residues. The chain's CDR3 is CSASSGGGSPLHF. For the CDR3, the DNA is TGCAGTGCTAGTTCAGGGGGAGGTTCACCCCTCCACTTT.